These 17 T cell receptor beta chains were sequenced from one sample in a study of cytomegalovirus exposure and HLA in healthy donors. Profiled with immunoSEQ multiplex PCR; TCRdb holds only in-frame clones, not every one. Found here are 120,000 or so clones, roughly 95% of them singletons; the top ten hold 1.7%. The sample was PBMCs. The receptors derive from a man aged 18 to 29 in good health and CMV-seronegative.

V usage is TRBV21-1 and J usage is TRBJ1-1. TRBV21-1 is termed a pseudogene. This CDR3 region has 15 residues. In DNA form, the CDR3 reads TGTGCCAGCTATTACGGAGGAGGTAAGAACACTGAAGCTTTCTTT. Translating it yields CASYYGGGKNTEAFF.

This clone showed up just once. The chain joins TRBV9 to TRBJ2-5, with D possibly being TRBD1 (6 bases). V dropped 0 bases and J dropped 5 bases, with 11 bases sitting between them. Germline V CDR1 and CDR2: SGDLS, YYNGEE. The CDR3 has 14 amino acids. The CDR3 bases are TGTGCCAGCAGCGTAGGAGGGGGTCGGGAGACCCAGTACTTC. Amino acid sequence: CASSVGGGRETQYF.

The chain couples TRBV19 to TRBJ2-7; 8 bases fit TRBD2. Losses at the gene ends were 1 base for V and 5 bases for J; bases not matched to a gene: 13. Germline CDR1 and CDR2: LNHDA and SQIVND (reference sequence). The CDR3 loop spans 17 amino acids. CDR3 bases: TGTGCCAGTAGTATAGTGCTTGGTTCAGCGGGAGAGAACGAGCAGTACTTC. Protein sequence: CASSIVLGSAGENEQYF. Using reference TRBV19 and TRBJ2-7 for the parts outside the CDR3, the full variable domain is DGGITQSPKYLFRKEGQNVTLSCEQNLNHDAMYWYRQDPGQGLRLIYYSQIVNDFQKGDIAEGYSVSREKKESFPLTVTSAQKNPTAFYLCASSIVLGSAGENEQYFGPGTRLTVT.

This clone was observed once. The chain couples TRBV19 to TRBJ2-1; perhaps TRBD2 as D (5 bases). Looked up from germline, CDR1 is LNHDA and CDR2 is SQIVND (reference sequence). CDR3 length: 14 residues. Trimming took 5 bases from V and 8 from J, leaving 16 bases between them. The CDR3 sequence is CASSFSDPGDEQFF. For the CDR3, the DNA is TGTGCCAGTAGTTTTAGCGACCCCGGGGATGAGCAGTTCTTC.

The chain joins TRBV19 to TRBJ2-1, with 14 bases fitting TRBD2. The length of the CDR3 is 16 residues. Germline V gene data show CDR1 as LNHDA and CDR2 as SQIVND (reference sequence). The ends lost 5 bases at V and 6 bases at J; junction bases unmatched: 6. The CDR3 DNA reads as TGTGCCAGTAGTCTCCAGGGACTAGCGGGAGTCAATGAGCAGTTCTTC. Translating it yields CASSLQGLAGVNEQFF.

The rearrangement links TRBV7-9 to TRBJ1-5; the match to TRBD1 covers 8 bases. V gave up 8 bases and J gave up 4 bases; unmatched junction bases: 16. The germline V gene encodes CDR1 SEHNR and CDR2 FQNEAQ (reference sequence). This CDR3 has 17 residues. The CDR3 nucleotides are TGTGCCAGCTCCCCCGGACCGCGACAGGGGAGAAATCAGCCCCAGCATTTT. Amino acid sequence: CASSPGPRQGRNQPQHF.

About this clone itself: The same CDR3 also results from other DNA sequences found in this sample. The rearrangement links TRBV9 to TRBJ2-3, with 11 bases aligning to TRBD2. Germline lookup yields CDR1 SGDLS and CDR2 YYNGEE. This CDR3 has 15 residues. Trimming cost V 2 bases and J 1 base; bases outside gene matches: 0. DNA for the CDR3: TGTGCCAGCAGCGTGACTAGCGGGGGCACAGATACGCAGTATTTT. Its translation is CASSVTSGGTDTQYF. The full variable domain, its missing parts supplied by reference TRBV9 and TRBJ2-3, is DSGVTQTPKHLITATGQRVTLRCSPRSGDLSVYWYQQSLDQGLQFLIQYYNGEERAKGNILERFSAQQFPDLHSELNLSSLELGDSALYFCASSVTSGGTDTQYFGPGTRLTVL.

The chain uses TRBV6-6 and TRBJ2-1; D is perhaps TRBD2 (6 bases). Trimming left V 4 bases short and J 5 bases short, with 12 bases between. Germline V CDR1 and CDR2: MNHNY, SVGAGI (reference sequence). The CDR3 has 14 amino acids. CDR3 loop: CASSFRDLHNEQFF. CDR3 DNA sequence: TGTGCCAGCAGTTTCCGGGACTTGCACAATGAGCAGTTCTTC.

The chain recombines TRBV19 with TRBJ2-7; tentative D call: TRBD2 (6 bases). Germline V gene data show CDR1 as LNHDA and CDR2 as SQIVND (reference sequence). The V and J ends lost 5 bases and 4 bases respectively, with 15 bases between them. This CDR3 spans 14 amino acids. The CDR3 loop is CASSYAGPPYEQYF. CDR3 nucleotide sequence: TGTGCCAGTAGTTATGCGGGGCCTCCTTACGAGCAGTACTTC.

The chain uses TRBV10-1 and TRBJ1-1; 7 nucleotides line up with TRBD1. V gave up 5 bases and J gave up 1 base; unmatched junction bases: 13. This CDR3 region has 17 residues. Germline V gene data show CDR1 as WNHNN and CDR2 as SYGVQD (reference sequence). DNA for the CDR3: TGCGCCAGCAGTAGAATGCCCGGGGCAGGGGGGAACACTGAAGCTTTCTTT. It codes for CASSRMPGAGGNTEAFF.

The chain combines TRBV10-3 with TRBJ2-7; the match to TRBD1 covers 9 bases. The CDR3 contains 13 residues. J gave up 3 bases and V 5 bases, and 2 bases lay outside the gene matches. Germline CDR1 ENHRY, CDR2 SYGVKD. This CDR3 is CAISRDRDYEQYF. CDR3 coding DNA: TGTGCCATCAGTAGGGACAGGGACTACGAGCAGTACTTC.

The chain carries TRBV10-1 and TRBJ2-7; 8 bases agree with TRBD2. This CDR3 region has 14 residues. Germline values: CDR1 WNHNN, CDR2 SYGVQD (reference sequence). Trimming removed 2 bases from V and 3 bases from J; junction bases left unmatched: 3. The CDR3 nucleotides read TGCGCCAGCAGTGAGGTACTAGCGGTCTACGAGCAGTACTTC. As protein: CASSEVLAVYEQYF.

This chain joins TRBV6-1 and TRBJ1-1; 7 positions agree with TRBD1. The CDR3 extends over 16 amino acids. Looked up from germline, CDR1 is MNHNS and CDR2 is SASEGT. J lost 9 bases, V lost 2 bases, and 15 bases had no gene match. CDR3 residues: CASSEQGGLRHFQAFF. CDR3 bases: TGTGCCAGCAGTGAACAGGGGGGTTTGAGACATTTCCAAGCTTTCTTT.

In nucleotides, the CDR3 is TGTGCCAGCACTCACGGCGGGACCAGCACAGATACGCAGTATTTT. Translated, it gives CASTHGGTSTDTQYF. J is TRBJ2-3 and V is TRBV11-2, with D possibly matching TRBD2 (6 bases). The V end lost 7 bases, the J end lost 0 bases, and 14 bases lay between the germline ends. Germline assignment: CDR1 SGHAT and CDR2 FQNNGV. The CDR3 is made up of 15 amino acids.

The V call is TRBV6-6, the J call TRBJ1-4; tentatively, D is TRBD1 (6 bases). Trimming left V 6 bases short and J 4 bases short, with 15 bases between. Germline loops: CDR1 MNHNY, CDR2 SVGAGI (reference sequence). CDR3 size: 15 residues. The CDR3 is CASRPGEGSNEKLFF. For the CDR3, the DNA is TGTGCCAGCAGACCAGGGGAAGGAAGTAATGAAAAACTGTTTTTT.

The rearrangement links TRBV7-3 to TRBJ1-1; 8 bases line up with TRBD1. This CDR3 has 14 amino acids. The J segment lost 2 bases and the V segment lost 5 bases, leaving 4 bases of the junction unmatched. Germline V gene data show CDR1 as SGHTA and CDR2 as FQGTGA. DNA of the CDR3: TGTGCCAGCAGCCTAGGACAGGGAAACACTGAAGCTTTCTTT. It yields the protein CASSLGQGNTEAFF. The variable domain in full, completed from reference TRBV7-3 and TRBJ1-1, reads GAGVSQTPSNKVTEKGKYVELRCDPISGHTALYWYRQSLGQGPEFLIYFQGTGAADDSGLPNDRFFAVRPEGSVSTLKIQRTERGDSAVYLCASSLGQGNTEAFFGQGTRLTVV.

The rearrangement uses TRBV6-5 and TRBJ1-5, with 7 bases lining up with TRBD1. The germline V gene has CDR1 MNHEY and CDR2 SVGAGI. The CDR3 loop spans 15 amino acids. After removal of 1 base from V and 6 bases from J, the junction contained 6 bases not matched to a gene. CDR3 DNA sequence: TGTGCCAGCAGTTACTACAGGGGAAGGGGTCAGCCCCAGCATTTT. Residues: CASSYYRGRGQPQHF.